Below are 32 T cell receptor beta chains sequenced from a single sample in a study of T cells in Graves' hyperthyroidism and ophthalmopathy. RNA transcripts yielded amplified TCR beta CDR3 regions. HTBI primers were employed in a first-round RT-PCR of the TCR CDR3. TCRdb re-called the multiplex PCR reads with MiXCR, one entry per CDR3 protein. This table has 610,000 or so distinct CDR3 sequences, around 42% appearing once. The material sequenced was peripheral blood or thyroid tissue (not recorded which). These receptors were collected from a woman aged 18 to 35 with Graves' hyperthyroidism.

This clonotype has only a few counts. A read error is possible here, since a much larger clone lies one base away. Here the CDR3 DNA reads TGCGCCAGCAGCGAGCGGGAGAACCCTAATGAGCAGTACTTC. Protein sequence: CASSERENPNEQYF. The chain joins TRBV5-1 to TRBJ2-5, with 8 bases aligning to TRBD2. Germline CDR1 reads SGHRS; CDR2 reads YFSETQ. The CDR3 loop spans 14 amino acids. Germline trimming cut 4 bases from V and 11 bases from J; bases unmatched to any gene: 13.

The CDR3 DNA reads as TGTGCCAGCAGCAGCCCCGGGACTAGCGTTACCGAGCAGTACTTC. Amino acid sequence: CASSSPGTSVTEQYF. The chain uses TRBV5-4 and TRBJ2-7, with TRBD2 matching over 10 bases. V trimming: 4 bases; J trimming: 6 bases; junction bases outside the gene matches: 10. The CDR3 has 15 amino acids. Germline V gene data show CDR1 as SGHNT and CDR2 as YYREEE (reference sequence). Full variable domain (remainder filled in from reference TRBV5-4 and TRBJ2-7): ETGVTQSPTHLIKTRGQQVTLRCSSQSGHNTVSWYQQALGQGPQFIFQYYREEENGRGNFPPRFSGLQFPNYSSELNVNALELDDSALYLCASSSPGTSVTEQYFGPGTRLTVT.

This clonotype was observed at least ten times. The chain has TRBV5-6 and TRBJ1-2, with a possible D match to TRBD1 (6 bases). Germline V lookup: CDR1 SGHDT, CDR2 YYEEEE. Trimming removed 3 bases at V and 1 base at J, with 10 bases between. The CDR3 has 14 amino acids. The CDR3 region has the DNA TGTGCCAGCAGCTACGGGACACGTAACTATGGCTACACCTTC. Translated: CASSYGTRNYGYTF.

This clonotype was counted ten times or more. V is TRBV20-1 and J is TRBJ2-5; 9 nucleotides match TRBD2. Germline CDR1 reads DFQATT; CDR2 reads SNEGSKA (reference sequence). V shed 7 bases and J 7 bases; nucleotides not matched to a gene: 7. The CDR3 spans 12 residues. The CDR3 nucleotides read TGCAGTGGGGCGCTAGCGGGAAGGACCCAGTACTTC. Translation: CSGALAGRTQYF.

This clonotype was recorded at least ten times. The chain combines TRBV7-2 with TRBJ2-3, with a weak D call TRBD2 (6 bases). V dropped 4 bases and J dropped 6 bases, with 8 bases sitting between them. Germline CDR1 and CDR2: SGHTA and FQGNSA. The CDR3 is made up of 12 amino acids. For the CDR3, the DNA is TGTGCCAGCAGCTCAGGGAGGGATACGCAGTATTTT. Protein sequence: CASSSGRDTQYF. Complete variable domain (other parts from reference TRBV7-2 and TRBJ2-3): GAGVSQSPSNKVTEKGKDVELRCDPISGHTALYWYRQSLGQGLEFLIYFQGNSAPDKSGLPSDRFSAERTGGSVSTLTIQRTQQEDSAVYLCASSSGRDTQYFGPGTRLTVL.

V usage is TRBV20-1 and J usage is TRBJ2-5; tentative D call: TRBD2 (6 bases). From germline, CDR1 is DFQATT and CDR2 SNEGSKA (reference sequence). Between the trimmed V and J ends, which lost 3 bases and 5 bases, there was a span of 10 bases. The CDR3 is made up of 12 amino acids. In DNA form, the CDR3 reads TGCAGTGCTAGGGAGGAGGGGGAGACCCAGTACTTC. It yields the protein CSAREEGETQYF.

This clonotype was seen repeatedly, ten times or more. The chain links TRBV7-9 to TRBJ1-2, with D possibly being TRBD1 (5 bases). In germline, CDR1 is SEHNR, CDR2 FQNEAQ (reference sequence). This CDR3 is 15 amino acids long. V gave up 2 bases and J gave up 3 bases, with 13 bases separating them. CDR3 DNA sequence: TGTGCCAGCAGCTTATATCTCAGGGAGGACTATGGCTACACCTTC. Its protein is CASSLYLREDYGYTF.

The chain uses TRBV18 and TRBJ2-7; 7 bases are a match to TRBD1. This CDR3 spans 13 amino acids. The V gene end was trimmed by 3 bases and the J gene end by 7 bases; junction bases not matched to a gene: 6. Germline lookup yields CDR1 KGHSH and CDR2 LQKENI. CDR3 amino acids: CASSPPRGREQYF. The CDR3 nucleotides are TGTGCCAGCTCACCTCCGAGGGGGCGTGAGCAGTACTTC.

This clonotype was observed many times. J is TRBJ1-4 and V is TRBV6-5, with 7 bases lining up with TRBD1. Trimming at V came to 5 bases and at J to 14 bases, leaving 11 bases not matched to a gene. CDR1 and CDR2 from the germline V gene are MNHEY and SVGAGI. This CDR3 spans 13 amino acids. The DNA of the CDR3 is TGTGCCAGCAGTACCGGACAGGCCAGAGGTCTGTTTTTT. This translates into CASSTGQARGLFF.

As for this clonotype: The final CDR3 position lacks the conserved phenylalanine or tryptophan, pointing to a likely read error. The chain employs TRBV9 and TRBJ1-2; 8 bases are shared with TRBD1. The germline CDR1 and CDR2 sequences are SGDLS and YYNGEE. The CDR3 is made up of 14 amino acids. Unmatched junction bases numbered 8, after V lost 4 bases and J lost 6 bases. This chain's CDR3 is CASSLGQGTDGYTL. DNA of the CDR3: TGTGCCAGCAGCCTCGGACAGGGTACGGATGGCTACACCCTC.

The V and J genes are TRBV7-3 and TRBJ2-5; 10 bases fit TRBD2. The V and J ends lost 4 bases and 0 bases, in that order; junction bases with no gene match: 5. The germline gives CDR1 SGHTA, CDR2 FQGTGA. The CDR3 runs to 16 residues. CDR3 bases: TGTGCCAGCAGCTCGCCCGGGACTAGCGACCAAGAGACCCAGTACTTC. It specifies CASSSPGTSDQETQYF. Based on the CDR3 plus reference TRBV7-3 and TRBJ2-5, the full variable domain is GAGVSQTPSNKVTEKGKYVELRCDPISGHTALYWYRQSLGQGPEFLIYFQGTGAADDSGLPNDRFFAVRPEGSVSTLKIQRTERGDSAVYLCASSSPGTSDQETQYFGPGTRLLVL.

V and J are TRBV7-6 and TRBJ2-1; TRBD1 aligns across 8 bases. V lost 5 bases and J lost 2; bases outside the gene matches: 5. The CDR3 is 15 residues long. Germline assignment: CDR1 SGHVS and CDR2 FNYEAQ. The CDR3, as DNA: TGTGCCAGCAGCCCGATGGACAGGGCCTACAATGAGCAGTTCTTC. This encodes CASSPMDRAYNEQFF.

This clonotype was seen ten or more times. J is TRBJ1-1 and V is TRBV29-1; a possible D gene is TRBD1 (5 bases). Trimming removed 7 bases at V and 3 bases at J, with 12 bases between. The CDR3 extends over 12 amino acids. Germline assignment: CDR1 SQVTM and CDR2 ANQGSEA. DNA of the CDR3: TGCAGCGGATTGACAGCCCACACTGAAGCTTTCTTT. Translated: CSGLTAHTEAFF.

The J gene is TRBJ2-7, the V gene TRBV12-3 or TRBV12-4; tentatively, D is TRBD2 (6 bases). The CDR3 contains 16 residues. V was pared by 3 bases and J by 3 bases, with 18 bases between. The CDR3 is CASSLGRGGGVYEQYF. CDR3 coding DNA: TGTGCCAGCAGTTTGGGTCGGGGAGGCGGGGTCTACGAGCAGTACTTC.

This clonotype has just one count. Since a much larger clone is just one base distant, this may be a read error. The chain is built from TRBV27 and TRBJ1-2; possibly TRBD1 for D (6 bases). Trimming removed 5 bases from V and 8 bases from J, with 15 bases in between. Germline values: CDR1 MNHEY, CDR2 SMNVEV (reference sequence). This CDR3 spans 13 amino acids. CDR3 sequence: CASSPTGRSGYTF. In DNA, the CDR3 is TGTGCCAGCAGTCCTACAGGGAGGTCAGGCTACACCTTC.

This clonotype occurred many times. The rearrangement joins TRBV7-3 to TRBJ2-7, with 7 bases that match TRBD2. The CDR3 is made up of 14 amino acids. In germline, CDR1 is SGHTA, CDR2 FQGTGA. The V and J ends lost 1 base and 6 bases, in that order; junction bases with no gene match: 6. CDR3 DNA sequence: TGTGCCAGCAGCTTAAGAGGGAGGGACTCCGAGCAGTACTTC. Translating gives CASSLRGRDSEQYF.

For this clonotype: A single base separates this from a much larger clone, so it may be a read error. The conserved phenylalanine or tryptophan is not found at the CDR3 terminus, so this likely reflects a read error. V is TRBV6-2 or TRBV6-3 and J is TRBJ2-5; D is perhaps TRBD2 (6 bases). Trimming took 7 bases from V and 3 from J, leaving 12 bases between them. Per germline, CDR1 MNHEY and CDR2 SVGEGT. The CDR3 runs to 13 residues. CDR3 in amino acids: CASTGRPEETQYL. CDR3 nucleotide sequence: TGTGCCAGCACAGGGAGGCCAGAAGAGACCCAGTACCTC.

CDR3 residues: CASSLARTGHNSPLHF. For the CDR3, the DNA is TGTGCCAGCAGCTTAGCCCGGACGGGTCATAATTCACCCCTCCACTTT. The chain employs TRBV7-3 and TRBJ1-6, with D unclear. The germline gives CDR1 SGHTA, CDR2 FQGTGA. The CDR3 totals 16 residues. The germline V and J ends were trimmed by 2 bases and 5 bases, with 13 bases remaining between them.

This sequence joins TRBV14 and TRBJ2-3, with D possibly TRBD2 on 5 matching bases. The V gene lost 6 bases and the J gene lost 5 bases, with 15 bases spanning the gap. This CDR3 has 14 residues. The germline V gene encodes CDR1 SGHDN and CDR2 FVKESK. In nucleotides, the CDR3 is TGTGCCAGCAGTCGAGGGAGTGTTGGAGATACGCAGTATTTT. The encoded protein is CASSRGSVGDTQYF.

This chain uses TRBV29-1 with TRBJ2-7; no clear D. V shed 8 bases and J shed 2 bases, with 13 bases lying between them. In germline, CDR1 is SQVTM, CDR2 ANQGSEA. The CDR3 covers 12 residues. CDR3 sequence: CSLAGRTYEQYF. Here the CDR3 DNA reads TGCAGCTTGGCCGGACGGACCTACGAGCAGTACTTC.

This clonotype was recorded a few times. V gene TRBV30 combines with J gene TRBJ2-7; D assignment may be TRBD1 or TRBD2 (5 bases each). This CDR3 comprises 14 residues. CDR1 GTSNPN and CDR2 SVGIG come from the germline V gene (reference sequence). With 4 bases removed from V and 0 bases from J, the gap between germline ends came to 13 bases. The CDR3 region has the DNA TGTGCCTGGATGGCCCGGGGCAGCTCCTACGAGCAGTACTTC. As protein: CAWMARGSSYEQYF.

The J gene is TRBJ2-5, the V gene TRBV12-3 or TRBV12-4; the match to TRBD2 covers 9 bases. This CDR3 region has 15 residues. The V and J ends lost 3 bases and 3 bases, in that order; junction bases with no gene match: 5. The CDR3 nucleotides are TGTGCCAGCAGTTTGTGGCGGGAGGGGAAAGAGACCCAGTACTTC. Amino acids: CASSLWREGKETQYF.

The sample holds a few counts of this clonotype. This chain links TRBV29-1 with TRBJ1-2; TRBD1 aligns across 8 bases. The trim removed 7 bases at V and 8 bases at J, leaving 6 bases unmatched. The CDR3 consists of 11 residues. Germline CDR1 SQVTM, CDR2 ANQGSEA. The CDR3 loop is CSEWTGSGYTF. CDR3 DNA sequence: TGCAGCGAATGGACAGGGAGCGGCTACACCTTC.

The V gene is TRBV15, the J gene TRBJ1-4; 10 nucleotides line up with TRBD1. The germline gives CDR1 LNHNV, CDR2 YYDKDF (reference sequence). Trimming removed 0 bases from V and 8 bases from J; junction bases left unmatched: 6. The CDR3 loop spans 16 amino acids. DNA for the CDR3: TGTGCCACCAGCAGAGACGGGACAGGGGTGGGAGAAAAACTGTTTTTT. The encoded protein is CATSRDGTGVGEKLFF.

The chain employs TRBV18 and TRBJ2-3, with 11 bases fitting TRBD2. The CDR3 is 19 amino acids. Germline V gene sequence: CDR1 KGHSH, CDR2 LQKENI. V lost 6 bases to trimming and J lost 0 bases; unmatched junction nucleotides: 14. As DNA, the CDR3 is TGTGCCAGCTCGATCAGAGGGACTAGCGGTTACCCTAGCACAGATACGCAGTATTTT. This translates into CASSIRGTSGYPSTDTQYF.

The rearrangement links TRBV7-9 to TRBJ2-5, with TRBD1 identical over 11 bases. The J segment lost 5 bases and the V segment lost 2 bases, leaving 1 base of the junction unmatched. Germline V gene lookup returns CDR1 SEHNR and CDR2 FQNEAQ (reference sequence). The CDR3 extends over 14 amino acids. CDR3 sequence: CASSLRDRGETQYF. The CDR3 DNA is TGTGCCAGCAGCTTACGGGACAGGGGGGAGACCCAGTACTTC.

This clonotype was observed a few times. A clone one base away is much larger, so this may be a read error. V gene TRBV20-1 combines with J gene TRBJ2-7; tentative D call: TRBD2 (6 bases). CDR1 is DFQATT and CDR2 is SNEGSKA in the germline V gene (reference sequence). The CDR3 length is 15 residues. Trimming stripped 5 bases from V and 7 bases from J, with 24 bases between. The DNA of the CDR3 is TGCAGTGCTTACACCGGGACTGACGCCTACAATGAGCAGTACTTC. Amino acids: CSAYTGTDAYNEQYF.

This clonotype appeared many times. The chain employs TRBV7-9 and TRBJ2-6; 11 bases match TRBD2. The CDR3 length is 19 residues. The germline CDR1 and CDR2 sequences are SEHNR and FQNEAQ (reference sequence). The junction had 9 bases not matched to a gene; V was cut back by 4 bases and J by 1 base. This chain's CDR3 is CASSSPLAGEPSGANVLTF. In DNA, the CDR3 is TGTGCCAGCAGCTCACCACTAGCGGGAGAACCTTCTGGGGCCAACGTCCTGACTTTC. The complete variable domain, with remaining parts taken from reference TRBV7-9 and TRBJ2-6, reads DTGVSQNPRHKITKRGQNVTFRCDPISEHNRLYWYRQTLGQGPEFLTYFQNEAQLEKSRLLSDRFSAERPKGSFSTLEIQRTEQGDSAMYLCASSSPLAGEPSGANVLTFGAGSRLTVL.

Concerning this clonotype itself: Just one base apart from a much larger clone, this may be a read error. This chain links TRBV7-9 with TRBJ1-1, with no clear D. This CDR3 spans 14 amino acids. Germline CDR1 is SEHNR and CDR2 is FQNEAQ (reference sequence). The CDR3 reads CACSFEGLATEAFF. The CDR3 DNA sequence: TGTGCCTGCAGCTTTGAGGGTTTGGCCACTGAAGCTTTCTTT.

This clonotype was counted many times. The rearrangement links TRBV12-3 or TRBV12-4 to TRBJ2-2; 12 nucleotides align to TRBD2. The CDR3 loop spans 14 amino acids. Losses at the gene ends were 8 bases for V and 2 bases for J; bases not matched to a gene: 0. CDR3 DNA sequence: TGTGCCAGCGGACTAGCGGGAAACACCGGGGAGCTGTTTTTT. Its protein is CASGLAGNTGELFF.

The chain employs TRBV3-1 and TRBJ2-7; possibly TRBD2 for D (5 bases). The CDR3 extends over 13 amino acids. Trimming removed 1 base from V and 5 bases from J, with 9 bases in between. Germline CDR1 reads LGHDT; CDR2 reads YNNKEL (reference sequence). The CDR3 nucleotides read TGTGCCAGCAGCCAAGTCACGAGGGACGAGCAGTACTTC. It yields the protein CASSQVTRDEQYF.

This clonotype appeared many times. This sequence joins TRBV7-9 and TRBJ1-3; TRBD1 matches at 8 bases. With 4 bases clipped from V and 0 bases from J, the junction kept 2 bases outside the gene matches. Germline V gene data show CDR1 as SEHNR and CDR2 as FQNEAQ (reference sequence). The CDR3 is 15 amino acids. This CDR3 reads CASSSGQGSGNTIYF. The CDR3 bases are TGTGCCAGCAGCTCCGGACAGGGCTCTGGAAACACCATATATTTT.